Presented here are 9 T cell receptor beta chains from one specimen sequenced in a study of T cell responses to AZD1222 COVID-19 vaccine. Some clones are missing from TCRdb's copy, which holds only in-frame ones; the method was immunoSEQ multiplex PCR. The sample includes roughly 120,000 clones, around 83% seen only once; the top ten take around 10%. Sequenced material: peripheral blood, taken on day 0 of AZD1222 vaccination. Source of these receptors: an adult in good health.

This chain uses TRBV7-6 with TRBJ2-7; D not certain. CDR1 is SGHVS, CDR2 FNYEAQ, per germline. V shed 5 bases and J shed 3 bases, with 20 bases lying between them. The CDR3 covers 16 residues. The CDR3 loop reads CASSHIRGRGYYEQYF. The CDR3 DNA reads TGTGCCAGCAGCCATATCCGTGGCAGAGGTTACTACGAGCAGTACTTC.

The V call is TRBV29-1, the J call TRBJ2-7; 7 bases align to TRBD2. Trimming at V came to 7 bases and at J to 3 bases, leaving 6 bases not matched to a gene. CDR1 and CDR2 (germline): SQVTM, ANQGSEA. The CDR3 loop spans 12 amino acids. CDR3: CSAGGGDYEQYF. CDR3 DNA: TGCAGCGCCGGGGGAGGGGACTACGAGCAGTACTTC.

This chain uses TRBV9 with TRBJ1-1; D might be TRBD1 (6 bases). Germline CDR1 SGDLS, CDR2 YYNGEE. CDR3 size: 14 residues. V was trimmed by 1 base and J by 2 bases, leaving 9 bases between them. The CDR3 loop is CASSVMTGNTEAFF. CDR3 in DNA: TGTGCCAGCAGCGTAATGACAGGCAACACTGAAGCTTTCTTT.

Turning to this clone: Other DNA sequences of this sample code for an identical CDR3. J is TRBJ1-1 and V is TRBV18; 7 bases align to TRBD1. CDR1 and CDR2 from the germline V gene are KGHSH and LQKENI. V trimming: 3 bases; J trimming: 5 bases; junction bases outside the gene matches: 3. There are 13 residues in the CDR3. CDR3 DNA: TGTGCCAGCTCACCTGACAGGGAAACTGAAGCTTTCTTT. The encoded protein is CASSPDRETEAFF.

The rearrangement uses TRBV7-2 and TRBJ2-4; D uncertain. V lost 5 bases, J lost 5 bases, and 13 bases lay in between. The germline gives CDR1 SGHTA, CDR2 FQGNSA. The CDR3 length is 14 residues. The CDR3 coding sequence is TGTGCCAGCAGCGGCTCAATGGTCCAAAACATTCAGTACTTC. It specifies CASSGSMVQNIQYF.

This clone was detected a few times. The rearrangement joins TRBV6-4 to TRBJ2-3; 10 bases are shared with TRBD2. Germline V lookup: CDR1 MRHNA, CDR2 SNTAGT. J gave up 4 bases and V 6 bases, and 7 bases lay outside the gene matches. This CDR3 is 15 amino acids long. The CDR3 bases are TGTGCCAGCAGCGAAGAGCGGGGGGGCCCAGATACGCAGTATTTT. Protein sequence: CASSEERGGPDTQYF.

The chain recombines TRBV5-5 with TRBJ1-1, with D uncertain. CDR1 and CDR2 (germline): SGHKS, YYEKEE (reference sequence). Trimming removed 0 bases at V and 4 bases at J, with 4 bases between. The CDR3 loop spans 12 amino acids. This chain's CDR3 is CASSLEATEAFF. As DNA, the CDR3 is TGTGCCAGCAGCTTGGAGGCCACTGAAGCTTTCTTT. Variable domain in full (rest from reference TRBV5-5 and TRBJ1-1): DAGVTQSPTHLIKTRGQQVTLRCSPISGHKSVSWYQQVLGQGPQFIFQYYEKEERGRGNFPDRFSARQFPNYSSELNVNALLLGDSALYLCASSLEATEAFFGQGTRLTVV.

CDR3 in DNA: TGTGCCAGCAGCGCCGGAGGACAGGGAAGCTATGGCTACACCTTC. Translating it yields CASSAGGQGSYGYTF. This chain connects TRBV9 to TRBJ1-2; TRBD1 matches at 8 bases. Germline lookup yields CDR1 SGDLS and CDR2 YYNGEE. This CDR3 is built from 15 residues. Trimming removed 3 bases from V and 4 bases from J; junction bases left unmatched: 8.

V gene TRBV7-6 combines with J gene TRBJ1-2, with no clear D. Germline V CDR1 and CDR2: SGHVS, FNYEAQ. V lost 4 bases and J 8 bases, leaving 8 bases between the germline ends. This CDR3 is 11 amino acids long. CDR3 sequence reads: CASSSGRGYTF. The CDR3 DNA follows: TGTGCCAGCAGCTCCGGGAGGGGCTACACCTTC.